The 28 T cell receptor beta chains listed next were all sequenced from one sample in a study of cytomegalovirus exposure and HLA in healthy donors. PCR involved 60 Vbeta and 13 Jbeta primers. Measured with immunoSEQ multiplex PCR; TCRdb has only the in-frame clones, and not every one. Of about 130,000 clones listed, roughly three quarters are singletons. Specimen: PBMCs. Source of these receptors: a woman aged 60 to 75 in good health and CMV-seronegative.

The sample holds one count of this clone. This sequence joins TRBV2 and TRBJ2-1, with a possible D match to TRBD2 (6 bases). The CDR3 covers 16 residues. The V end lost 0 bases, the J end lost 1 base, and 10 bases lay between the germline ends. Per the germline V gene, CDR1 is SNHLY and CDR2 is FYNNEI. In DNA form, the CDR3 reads TGTGCCAGCAGTGAAGCTGGGACTTTATCCTACAATGAGCAGTTCTTC. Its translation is CASSEAGTLSYNEQFF.

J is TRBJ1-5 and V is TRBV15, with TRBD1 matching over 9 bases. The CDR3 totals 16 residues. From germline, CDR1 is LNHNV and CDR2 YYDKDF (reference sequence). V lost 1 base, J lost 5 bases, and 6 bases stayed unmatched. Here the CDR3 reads CATSRAGTGLHQPQHF. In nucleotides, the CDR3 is TGTGCCACCAGCAGAGCCGGGACAGGGCTTCATCAGCCCCAGCATTTT.

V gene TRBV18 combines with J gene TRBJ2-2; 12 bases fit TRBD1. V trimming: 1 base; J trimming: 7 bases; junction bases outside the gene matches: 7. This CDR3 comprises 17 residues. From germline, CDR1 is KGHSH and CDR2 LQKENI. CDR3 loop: CASSPRTGQGAVGELFF. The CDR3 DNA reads TGTGCCAGCTCACCACGCACGGGACAGGGGGCCGTCGGGGAGCTGTTTTTT. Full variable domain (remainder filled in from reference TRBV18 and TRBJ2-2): NAGVMQNPRHLVRRRGQEARLRCSPMKGHSHVYWYRQLPEEGLKFMVYLQKENIIDESGMPKERFSAEFPKEGPSILRIQQVVRGDSAAYFCASSPRTGQGAVGELFFGEGSRLTVL.

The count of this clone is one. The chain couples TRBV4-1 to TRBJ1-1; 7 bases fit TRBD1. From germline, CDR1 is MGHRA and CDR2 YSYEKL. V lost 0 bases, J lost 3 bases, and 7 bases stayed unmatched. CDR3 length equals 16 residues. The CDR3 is CASSQDHRGVHTEAFF. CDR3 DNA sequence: TGCGCCAGCAGCCAAGACCACAGGGGAGTCCACACTGAAGCTTTCTTT.

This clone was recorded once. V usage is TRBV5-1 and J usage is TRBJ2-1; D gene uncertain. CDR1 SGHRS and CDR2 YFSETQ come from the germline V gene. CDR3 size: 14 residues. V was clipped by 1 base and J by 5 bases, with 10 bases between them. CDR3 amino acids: CASSLSSSNNEQFF. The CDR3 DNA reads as TGCGCCAGCAGCTTGAGTTCCAGTAACAATGAGCAGTTCTTC.

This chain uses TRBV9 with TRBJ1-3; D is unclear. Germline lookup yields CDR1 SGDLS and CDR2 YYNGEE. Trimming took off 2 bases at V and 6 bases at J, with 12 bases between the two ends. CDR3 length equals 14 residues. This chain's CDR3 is CASSVGGSENTIYF. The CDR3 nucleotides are TGTGCCAGCAGCGTCGGAGGCAGCGAAAACACCATATATTTT.

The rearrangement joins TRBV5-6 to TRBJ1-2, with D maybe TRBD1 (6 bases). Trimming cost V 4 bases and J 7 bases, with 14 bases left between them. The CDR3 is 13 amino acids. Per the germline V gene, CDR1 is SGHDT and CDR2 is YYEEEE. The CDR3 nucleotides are TGTGCCAGCAGCCCTACAGGGAGCGGTGGCTACACCTTC. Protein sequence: CASSPTGSGGYTF.

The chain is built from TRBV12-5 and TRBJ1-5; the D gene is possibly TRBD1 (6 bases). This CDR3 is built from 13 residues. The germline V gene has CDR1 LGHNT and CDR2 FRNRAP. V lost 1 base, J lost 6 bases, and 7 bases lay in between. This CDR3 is CASGLGGGQPQHF. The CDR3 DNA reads TGTGCTAGTGGTTTGGGAGGGGGTCAGCCCCAGCATTTT.

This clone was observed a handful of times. The CDR3 region has the DNA TGTGCCAGCAGCGCCGGGACAGACTATGGCTACACCTTC. It encodes CASSAGTDYGYTF. The chain couples TRBV13 to TRBJ1-2; 7 bases are a match to TRBD1. This CDR3 region has 13 residues. Germline CDR1 is PRHDT and CDR2 is FYEKMQ (reference sequence). The J segment lost 3 bases and the V segment lost 5 bases, leaving 3 bases of the junction unmatched.

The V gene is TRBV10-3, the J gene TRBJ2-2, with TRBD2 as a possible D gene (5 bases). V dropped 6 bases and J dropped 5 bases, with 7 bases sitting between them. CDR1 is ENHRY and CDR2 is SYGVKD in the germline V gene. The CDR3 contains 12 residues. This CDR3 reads CAIRRVTGELFF. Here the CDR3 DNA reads TGTGCCATCAGGAGGGTTACCGGGGAGCTGTTTTTT.

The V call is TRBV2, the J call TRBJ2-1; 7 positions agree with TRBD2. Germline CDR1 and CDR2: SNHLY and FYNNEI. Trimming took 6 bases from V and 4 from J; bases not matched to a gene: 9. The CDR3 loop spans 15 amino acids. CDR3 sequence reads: CASRRAGIRYNEQFF. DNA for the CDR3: TGTGCCAGCAGAAGAGCGGGAATAAGGTACAATGAGCAGTTCTTC.

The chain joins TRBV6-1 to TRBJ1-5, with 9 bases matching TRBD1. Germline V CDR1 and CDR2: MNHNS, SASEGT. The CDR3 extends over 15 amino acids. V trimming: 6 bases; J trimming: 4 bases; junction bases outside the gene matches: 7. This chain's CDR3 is CASRTDRGGNQPQHF. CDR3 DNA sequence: TGTGCCAGCAGAACCGACAGGGGGGGGAATCAGCCCCAGCATTTT.

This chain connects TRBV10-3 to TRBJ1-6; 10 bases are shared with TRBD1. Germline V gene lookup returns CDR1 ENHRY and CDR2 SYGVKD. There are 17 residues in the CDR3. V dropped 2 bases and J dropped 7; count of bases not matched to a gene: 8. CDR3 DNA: TGTGCCATCAGTGAGACCCGACAGGGGGCCATCAATTCACCCCTCCACTTT. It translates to CAISETRQGAINSPLHF.

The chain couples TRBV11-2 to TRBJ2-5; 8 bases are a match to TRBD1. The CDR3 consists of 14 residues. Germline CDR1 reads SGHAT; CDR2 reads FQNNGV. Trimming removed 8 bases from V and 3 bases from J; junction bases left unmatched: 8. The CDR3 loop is CASSRTGKEETQYF. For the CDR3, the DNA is TGTGCCAGCTCCAGGACAGGGAAGGAAGAGACCCAGTACTTC.

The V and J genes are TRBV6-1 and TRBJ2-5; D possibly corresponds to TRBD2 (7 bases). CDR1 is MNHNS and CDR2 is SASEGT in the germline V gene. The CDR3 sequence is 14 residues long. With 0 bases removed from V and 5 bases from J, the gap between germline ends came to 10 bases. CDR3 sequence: CASSEAGRGETQYF. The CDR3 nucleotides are TGTGCCAGCAGTGAAGCAGGGAGGGGGGAGACCCAGTACTTC.

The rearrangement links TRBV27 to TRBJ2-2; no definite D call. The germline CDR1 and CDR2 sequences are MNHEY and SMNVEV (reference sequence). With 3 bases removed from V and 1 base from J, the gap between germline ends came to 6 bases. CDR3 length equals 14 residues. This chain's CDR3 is CASSLSRNTGELFF. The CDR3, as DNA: TGTGCCAGCAGTTTGTCCAGGAACACCGGGGAGCTGTTTTTT.

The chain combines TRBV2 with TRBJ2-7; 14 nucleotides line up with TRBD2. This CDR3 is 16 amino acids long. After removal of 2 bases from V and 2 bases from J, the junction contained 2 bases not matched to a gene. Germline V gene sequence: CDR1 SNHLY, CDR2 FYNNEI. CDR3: CASSETGLAGAYEQYF. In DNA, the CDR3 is TGTGCCAGCAGTGAAACGGGACTAGCGGGAGCCTACGAGCAGTACTTC.

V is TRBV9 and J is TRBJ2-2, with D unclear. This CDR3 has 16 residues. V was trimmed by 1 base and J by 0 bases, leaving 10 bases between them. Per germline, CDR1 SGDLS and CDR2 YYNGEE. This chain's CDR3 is CASSVLGRPNTGELFF. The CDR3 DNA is TGTGCCAGCAGCGTATTGGGCAGACCGAACACCGGGGAGCTGTTTTTT. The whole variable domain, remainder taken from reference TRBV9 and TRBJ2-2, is DSGVTQTPKHLITATGQRVTLRCSPRSGDLSVYWYQQSLDQGLQFLIQYYNGEERAKGNILERFSAQQFPDLHSELNLSSLELGDSALYFCASSVLGRPNTGELFFGEGSRLTVL.

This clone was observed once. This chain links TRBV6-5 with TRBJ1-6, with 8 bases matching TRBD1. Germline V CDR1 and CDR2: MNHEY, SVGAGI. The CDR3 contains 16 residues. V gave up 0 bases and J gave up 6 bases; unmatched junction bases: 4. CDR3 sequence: CASSYSWTGPNSPLHF. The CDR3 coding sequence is TGTGCCAGCAGTTACTCATGGACAGGGCCTAATTCACCCCTCCACTTT.

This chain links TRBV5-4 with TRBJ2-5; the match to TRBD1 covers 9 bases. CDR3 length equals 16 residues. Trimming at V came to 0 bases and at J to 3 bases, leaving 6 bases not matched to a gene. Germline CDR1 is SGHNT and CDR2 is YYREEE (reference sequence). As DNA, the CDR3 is TGTGCCAGCAGCTTGGCCGGGGGGACAGGGAAAGAGACCCAGTACTTC. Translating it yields CASSLAGGTGKETQYF.

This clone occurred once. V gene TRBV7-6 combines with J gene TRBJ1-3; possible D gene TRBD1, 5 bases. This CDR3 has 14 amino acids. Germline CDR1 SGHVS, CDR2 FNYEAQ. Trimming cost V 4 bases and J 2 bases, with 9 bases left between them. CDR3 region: CASSSDTAGNTIYF. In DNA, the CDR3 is TGTGCCAGCAGCTCGGACACAGCTGGAAACACCATATATTTT.

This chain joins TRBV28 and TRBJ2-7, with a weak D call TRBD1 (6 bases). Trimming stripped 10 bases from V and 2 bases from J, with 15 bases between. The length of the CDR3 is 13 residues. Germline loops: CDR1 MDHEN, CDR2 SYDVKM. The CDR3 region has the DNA TGTGCCAAGCAGGGGCTTCCTACCTACGAGCAGTACTTC. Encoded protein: CAKQGLPTYEQYF.

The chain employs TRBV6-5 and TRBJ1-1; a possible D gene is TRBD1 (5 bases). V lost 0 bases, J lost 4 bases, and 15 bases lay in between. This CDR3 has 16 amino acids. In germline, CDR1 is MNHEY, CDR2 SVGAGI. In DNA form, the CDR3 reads TGTGCCAGCAGTTACTCGGGTGGGGCGTGGGGCACTGAAGCTTTCTTT. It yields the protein CASSYSGGAWGTEAFF.

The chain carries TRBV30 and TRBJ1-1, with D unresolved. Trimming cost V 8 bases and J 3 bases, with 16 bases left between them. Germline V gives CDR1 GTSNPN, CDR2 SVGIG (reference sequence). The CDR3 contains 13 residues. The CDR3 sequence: CAGRPGLYTEAFF. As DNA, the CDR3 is TGTGCCGGTAGGCCGGGTTTGTACACTGAAGCTTTCTTT.

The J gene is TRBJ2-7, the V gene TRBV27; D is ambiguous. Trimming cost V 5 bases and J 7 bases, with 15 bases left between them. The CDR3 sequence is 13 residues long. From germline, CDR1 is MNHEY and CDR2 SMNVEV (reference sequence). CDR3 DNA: TGTGCCAGCAGTCCACTAACACATGGGGAGCAGTACTTC. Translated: CASSPLTHGEQYF.

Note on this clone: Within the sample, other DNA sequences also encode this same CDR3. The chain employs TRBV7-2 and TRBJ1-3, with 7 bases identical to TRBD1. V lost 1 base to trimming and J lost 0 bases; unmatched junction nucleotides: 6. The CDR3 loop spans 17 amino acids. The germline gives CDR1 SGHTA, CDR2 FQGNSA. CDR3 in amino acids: CASSLGGQDPSGNTIYF. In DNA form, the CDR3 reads TGTGCCAGCAGCTTAGGAGGACAGGACCCCTCTGGAAACACCATATATTTT. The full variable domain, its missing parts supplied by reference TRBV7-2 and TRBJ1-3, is GAGVSQSPSNKVTEKGKDVELRCDPISGHTALYWYRQSLGQGLEFLIYFQGNSAPDKSGLPSDRFSAERTGGSVSTLTIQRTQQEDSAVYLCASSLGGQDPSGNTIYFGEGSWLTVV.

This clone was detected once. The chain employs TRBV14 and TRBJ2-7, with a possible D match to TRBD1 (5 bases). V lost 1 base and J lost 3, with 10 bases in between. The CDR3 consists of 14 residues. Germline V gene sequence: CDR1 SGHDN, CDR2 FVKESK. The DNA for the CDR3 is TGTGCCAGCAGCCAAGCTCCTGGACACTACGAGCAGTACTTC. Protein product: CASSQAPGHYEQYF.

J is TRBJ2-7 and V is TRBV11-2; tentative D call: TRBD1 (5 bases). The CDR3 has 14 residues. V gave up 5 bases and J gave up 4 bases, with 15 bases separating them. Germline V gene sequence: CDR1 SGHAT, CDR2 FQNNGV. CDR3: CASSLGQGGYEQYF. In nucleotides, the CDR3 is TGTGCCAGCAGCCTCGGGCAGGGCGGTTACGAGCAGTACTTC.